This TCR beta chain came from a study of cytomegalovirus exposure and HLA in healthy donors. Study-wide results and caveats: Despite most TCR sequences being rare, some public TCRs occurred in many donors.

Each of the donors was a healthy bone marrow donor. Germline CDR1 is MDHEN and CDR2 is SYDVKM. V lost 6 bases and J lost 9, with 9 bases in between. This CDR3 has 11 amino acids. PCR primers comprised 60 Vbeta and 13 Jbeta primers. TCRdb's copy holds only in-frame clones and misses some; the assay was immunoSEQ multiplex PCR. Of roughly 100,000 clones listed, over 70% are singletons. A remark on this clone: Its target is not known.

The receptor was isolated from a man aged 50 or older in good health and CMV-seropositive. V usage is TRBV28 and J usage is TRBJ1-5, with no clear D. The sequenced sample was PBMCs. CDR3 sequence: CASREVGPQHF. The CDR3 region has the DNA TGTGCCAGCAGAGAGGTGGGGCCCCAGCATTTT. Variable domain in full (rest from reference TRBV28 and TRBJ1-5): DVKVTQSSRYLVKRTGEKVFLECVQDMDHENMFWYRQDPGLGLRLIYFSYDVKMKEKGDIPEGYSVSREKKERFSLILESASTNQTSMYLCASREVGPQHFGDGTRLSIL.